These 27 T cell receptor beta chains were sequenced from one sample in a study of shared clonotypes between healthy human individuals. It was CD45RO-negative cells, positively selected for CCR7, that made up naive CD8 cells, with terminally differentiated effector memory CD45RA+ cells excluded. Here immunoSEQ multiplex PCR was the method, and the copy in TCRdb shows in-frame clones only, minus some. This repertoire shows some 2,100,000 clones, around 93% found once; its top ten account for about 1.8%. Sequencing was done on a sample of naive CD8+ T cells from PBMCs. The origin of the receptors is a man aged 18 to 29 in good health. Some clones in this sample may be carry-over from other donors' samples.

This chain connects TRBV6-1 to TRBJ1-2; D uncertain. With 3 bases removed from V and 6 bases from J, the gap between germline ends came to 11 bases. The germline gives CDR1 MNHNS, CDR2 SASEGT. The CDR3 is made up of 13 amino acids. CDR3 DNA sequence: TGTGCCAGCAGTGATCGGGGAAAGAATGGCTACACCTTC. Translated: CASSDRGKNGYTF.

The chain combines TRBV9 with TRBJ2-3; maybe TRBD2 (5 bases). The V gene lost 0 bases and the J gene lost 4 bases, with 12 bases spanning the gap. From germline, CDR1 is SGDLS and CDR2 YYNGEE. The CDR3 runs 15 residues. This CDR3 reads CASSVASGSADTQYF. In DNA form, the CDR3 reads TGTGCCAGCAGCGTAGCTTCGGGGTCTGCAGATACGCAGTATTTT. The variable domain in full, completed from reference TRBV9 and TRBJ2-3, reads DSGVTQTPKHLITATGQRVTLRCSPRSGDLSVYWYQQSLDQGLQFLIQYYNGEERAKGNILERFSAQQFPDLHSELNLSSLELGDSALYFCASSVASGSADTQYFGPGTRLTVL.

The V call is TRBV2, the J call TRBJ2-7, with TRBD2 matching over 12 bases. Germline CDR1 and CDR2: SNHLY and FYNNEI. The CDR3 is made up of 15 amino acids. The ends lost 6 bases at V and 2 bases at J; junction bases unmatched: 5. CDR3 sequence (DNA): TGTGCCAGCAGCGATACTAGCGGGAGGACCTACGAGCAGTACTTC. It yields the protein CASSDTSGRTYEQYF. Supplemented by reference TRBV2 and TRBJ2-7, the full variable domain reads EPEVTQTPSHQVTQMGQEVILRCVPISNHLYFYWYRQILGQKVEFLVSFYNNEISEKSEIFDDQFSVERPDGSNFTLKIRSTKLEDSAMYFCASSDTSGRTYEQYFGPGTRLTVT.

The J gene is TRBJ2-7, the V gene TRBV29-1; D possibly matches TRBD1 or TRBD2 (5 bases each). CDR1 is SQVTM, CDR2 ANQGSEA, per germline. Trimming removed 2 bases from V and 2 bases from J, with 16 bases in between. The CDR3 loop spans 15 amino acids. The CDR3 sequence: CSVEWVGTAAYEQYF. The CDR3 bases are TGCAGCGTTGAATGGGTCGGGACGGCGGCCTACGAGCAGTACTTC.

The chain is built from TRBV6-5 and TRBJ2-3; the D is unclear. The CDR3 covers 16 residues. CDR1 MNHEY and CDR2 SVGAGI come from the germline V gene. V lost 0 bases, J lost 4 bases, and 14 bases lay in between. CDR3 nucleotide sequence: TGTGCCAGCAGTTACTCGGATACAGATGAGGCAGATACGCAGTATTTT. Amino acids: CASSYSDTDEADTQYF.

This clone was picked up a small number of times. The chain couples TRBV27 to TRBJ1-1, with D possibly TRBD1 on 6 matching bases. Germline values: CDR1 MNHEY, CDR2 SMNVEV (reference sequence). This CDR3 has 13 amino acids. Deletions cut 6 bases from V and 4 bases from J, with 12 bases between. The CDR3 region has the DNA TGTGCCAGCAGATTAGGGGGGAGCACTGAAGCTTTCTTT. Translating it yields CASRLGGSTEAFF.

The chain recombines TRBV25-1 with TRBJ2-7; the D call may be TRBD1 or TRBD2 (5 bases each). Germline V gene data show CDR1 as MGHDK and CDR2 as SYGVNS. Between the trimmed V and J ends, which lost 4 bases and 3 bases, there was a span of 13 bases. The CDR3 loop spans 14 amino acids. This CDR3 is CASSARGVDYEQYF. The CDR3 DNA is TGTGCCAGCAGTGCGAGGGGAGTGGACTACGAGCAGTACTTC.

J is TRBJ2-5 and V is TRBV19; a weak D match, TRBD2 (5 bases). Trimming cost V 3 bases and J 4 bases, with 12 bases left between them. Germline loops: CDR1 LNHDA, CDR2 SQIVND (reference sequence). This CDR3 comprises 14 residues. The CDR3 coding sequence is TGTGCCAGTAGTATTTCTAGCTGGGCAGAGACCCAGTACTTC. It yields the protein CASSISSWAETQYF.

The chain has TRBV7-9 and TRBJ1-4; D is perhaps TRBD1 (6 bases). The V and J ends lost 4 bases and 12 bases respectively, with 15 bases between them. Germline values: CDR1 SEHNR, CDR2 FQNEAQ (reference sequence). This CDR3 is 13 amino acids long. CDR3 amino acids: CASSWDTRSELFF. CDR3 in DNA: TGTGCCAGCAGCTGGGACACGAGATCAGAACTGTTTTTT.

The J gene is TRBJ2-7, the V gene TRBV11-2; 7 bases fit TRBD2. The CDR3 length is 14 residues. J was trimmed by 1 base and V by 2 bases; bases with no gene match: 2. Germline CDR1 and CDR2: SGHAT and FQNNGV. The DNA for the CDR3 is TGTGCCAGCAGCTTAAAGGGAGGGTCCTACGAGCAGTACTTC. Its translation is CASSLKGGSYEQYF.

This clone showed up just a few times. V gene TRBV9 combines with J gene TRBJ2-2, with 13 bases lining up with TRBD2. Unmatched junction bases numbered 6, after V lost 3 bases and J lost 7 bases. The CDR3 spans 16 residues. CDR1 and CDR2 (germline): SGDLS, YYNGEE. CDR3 region: CASSGGLAGVFGELFF. The CDR3 DNA reads as TGTGCCAGCAGCGGAGGACTAGCGGGAGTCTTCGGGGAGCTGTTTTTT.

Notes on this clone: This specimen includes other DNA sequences encoding the same CDR3. The J gene is TRBJ1-3, the V gene TRBV27; 7 bases agree with TRBD1. CDR1 and CDR2 from the germline V gene are MNHEY and SMNVEV (reference sequence). This CDR3 is built from 14 residues. The J segment lost 4 bases and the V segment lost 4 bases, leaving 4 bases of the junction unmatched. CDR3 residues: CASSSRGQGNTIYF. DNA for the CDR3: TGTGCCAGCAGTTCCAGGGGACAGGGAAACACCATATATTTT.

The rearrangement joins TRBV7-9 to TRBJ2-7; TRBD1 aligns across 7 bases. Germline V gives CDR1 SEHNR, CDR2 FQNEAQ (reference sequence). The CDR3 is made up of 15 amino acids. Trimming removed 5 bases from V and 5 bases from J; junction bases left unmatched: 12. DNA of the CDR3: TGTGCCAGCAGCCGCCCCGGGCAGGGGGTGGACGAGCAGTACTTC. It specifies CASSRPGQGVDEQYF. The whole variable domain, remainder taken from reference TRBV7-9 and TRBJ2-7, is DTGVSQNPRHKITKRGQNVTFRCDPISEHNRLYWYRQTLGQGPEFLTYFQNEAQLEKSRLLSDRFSAERPKGSFSTLEIQRTEQGDSAMYLCASSRPGQGVDEQYFGPGTRLTVT.

The V and J genes are TRBV11-1 and TRBJ1-1; a weak D match, TRBD1 (5 bases). The CDR3 consists of 15 residues. V was cut by 5 bases and J by 6 bases, with 19 bases left in between. From germline, CDR1 is SGHAT and CDR2 FQDESV (reference sequence). CDR3 bases: TGTGCCAGCAGCCACCGGGACCAGGGCGTGGCTGAAGCTTTCTTT. It is translated as CASSHRDQGVAEAFF.

The genes are TRBV27 and TRBJ1-5; D is possibly TRBD1 (6 bases). The CDR3 has 14 residues. Trimming removed 3 bases at V and 5 bases at J, with 11 bases between. Germline values: CDR1 MNHEY, CDR2 SMNVEV (reference sequence). The CDR3 loop is CASSFSGGYQPQHF. For the CDR3, the DNA is TGTGCCAGCAGTTTTTCCGGGGGCTATCAGCCCCAGCATTTT.

The V call is TRBV5-4, the J call TRBJ2-5, with TRBD2 matching 10 bases. V gave up 0 bases and J gave up 3 bases; unmatched junction bases: 5. This CDR3 spans 16 amino acids. CDR1 and CDR2 from the germline V gene are SGHNT and YYREEE (reference sequence). CDR3 coding DNA: TGTGCCAGCAGCTTGGAAGCCGGACTAGCGGAAGAGACCCAGTACTTC. Translating gives CASSLEAGLAEETQYF.

This clone was counted a single time. The chain joins TRBV21-1 to TRBJ2-1; TRBD2, the D gene given by the table, was not confirmed from the DNA. TRBV21-1 constitutes a pseudogene. This CDR3 is 16 amino acids long. CDR3 region: CASSKGAGSGSDEQFF. The CDR3 DNA reads as TGTGCCAGCAGCAAAGGGGCGGGTAGCGGGAGCGATGAGCAGTTCTTC.

The J gene is TRBJ2-2, the V gene TRBV21-1; no check of the table's D call, TRBD2, against the DNA was made. TRBV21-1 is recorded as a pseudogene. The CDR3 extends over 21 amino acids. Here the CDR3 DNA reads TGTGCCAGCAGCAACAGTCCTCGAAGGGATATAGGGAGGGTAAACACCGGGGAGCTGTTTTTT. This codes for CASSNSPRRDIGRVNTGELFF.

The chain links TRBV6-1 to TRBJ2-7; 10 nucleotides match TRBD1. V dropped 4 bases and J dropped 1; count of bases not matched to a gene: 7. Looked up from germline, CDR1 is MNHNS and CDR2 is SASEGT. The CDR3 loop spans 16 amino acids. The CDR3 nucleotides read TGTGCCAGCAGTGTTGGACAGGGGGTCGTATCCTACGAGCAGTACTTC. Translated, it gives CASSVGQGVVSYEQYF.

The V call is TRBV7-9, the J call TRBJ1-1; 10 bases are shared with TRBD1. Germline values: CDR1 SEHNR, CDR2 FQNEAQ (reference sequence). V trimming: 5 bases; J trimming: 3 bases; junction bases outside the gene matches: 9. The CDR3 is 16 residues long. The CDR3: CASSPPPGQGHTEAFF. CDR3 coding DNA: TGTGCCAGCAGCCCGCCCCCGGGACAGGGGCACACTGAAGCTTTCTTT. Together with reference TRBV7-9 and TRBJ1-1, the CDR3 gives the full variable domain: DTGVSQNPRHKITKRGQNVTFRCDPISEHNRLYWYRQTLGQGPEFLTYFQNEAQLEKSRLLSDRFSAERPKGSFSTLEIQRTEQGDSAMYLCASSPPPGQGHTEAFFGQGTRLTVV.

The V call is TRBV19, the J call TRBJ2-7; 15 bases align to TRBD2. The CDR3 covers 16 residues. Germline assignment: CDR1 LNHDA and CDR2 SQIVND (reference sequence). Germline trimming cut 5 bases from V and 6 bases from J; bases unmatched to any gene: 8. This CDR3 reads CASSQGLAGGAAEQYF. The CDR3 DNA reads TGTGCCAGTAGTCAAGGACTAGCGGGAGGGGCCGCCGAGCAGTACTTC.

The V call is TRBV6-5, the J call TRBJ1-6; D is ambiguous. The CDR3 length is 14 residues. Germline values: CDR1 MNHEY, CDR2 SVGAGI. The V end lost 2 bases, the J end lost 14 bases, and 16 bases lay between the germline ends. Here the CDR3 reads CASSYVRSTPTLHF. For the CDR3, the DNA is TGTGCCAGCAGTTACGTCAGGTCAACCCCAACCCTCCACTTT.

V and J are TRBV28 and TRBJ2-1; D is perhaps TRBD1 (6 bases). CDR1 and CDR2 from the germline V gene are MDHEN and SYDVKM. The V end lost 2 bases, the J end lost 12 bases, and 14 bases lay between the germline ends. This CDR3 is built from 13 residues. CDR3 in amino acids: CASSLLGATGQFF. In nucleotides, the CDR3 is TGTGCCAGCAGTTTACTGGGCGCGACAGGGCAGTTCTTC.

The chain has TRBV9 and TRBJ2-3; D may be TRBD1 (5 bases). Germline CDR1 reads SGDLS; CDR2 reads YYNGEE. The CDR3 covers 15 residues. The V gene lost 3 bases and the J gene lost 1 base, with 12 bases spanning the gap. Here the CDR3 reads CASSEGAVRTDTQYF. The CDR3 DNA reads as TGTGCCAGCAGCGAAGGGGCGGTTCGCACAGATACGCAGTATTTT.

The chain carries TRBV6-5 and TRBJ1-4; no clear D. The CDR3 spans 13 residues. Per the germline V gene, CDR1 is MNHEY and CDR2 is SVGAGI. The germline V and J ends were trimmed by 6 bases and 4 bases, with 9 bases remaining between them. In DNA form, the CDR3 reads TGTGCCAGCAGAACTGGAAGTAATGAAAAACTGTTTTTT. This sequence encodes CASRTGSNEKLFF.

V usage is TRBV4-2 and J usage is TRBJ1-1; no firm D call. Trimming pared 6 bases from V and 0 bases from J, leaving 8 bases between. This CDR3 comprises 13 residues. Germline CDR1 is LGHNA and CDR2 is YNFKEQ. The CDR3 sequence: CASRGGMNTEAFF. The CDR3 DNA reads as TGTGCCAGCAGGGGAGGAATGAACACTGAAGCTTTCTTT.

This sequence joins TRBV19 and TRBJ2-2; 7 nucleotides align to TRBD1. With 5 bases clipped from V and 7 bases from J, the junction kept 7 bases outside the gene matches. Germline CDR1 reads LNHDA; CDR2 reads SQIVND (reference sequence). This CDR3 has 14 residues. CDR3 sequence reads: CASSSRGHGGELFF. The CDR3 coding sequence is TGTGCCAGTAGTTCAAGGGGGCATGGCGGGGAGCTGTTTTTT.